These 14 T cell receptor beta chains share one sample of origin, sequenced in a study of blood T cell repertoires in COVID-19 (dated by TCRdb to 2019 to 2021). The library was built by means of the immunoSEQ multiplex PCR assay. TCRdb stores this immuneACCESS table with in-frame sequences only. Part of the clones is absent; in the studies checked, under half of the shortfall reflects unresolved V genes, and no reason is known for the rest. This sample comprises approximately 91,000 clones, 70% to 90% of them detected only once. About 4.2% of the sample lies in the top ten. The sequencing sample was made of peripheral blood. These receptors all stem from a man aged 65 to 79 with acute or convalescent COVID-19.

CDR3 in amino acids: CASSQDPGGYTF. DNA of the CDR3: TGTGCCAGCAGCCAAGATCCGGGGGGCTACACCTTC. V usage is TRBV3-1 (or the pseudogene TRBV3-2) and J usage is TRBJ1-2; D remains unclear. CDR1 and CDR2 (germline): LGHDT, YNNKEL (reference sequence). The CDR3 sequence is 12 residues long. V shed 0 bases and J shed 8 bases, with 7 bases lying between them.

J is TRBJ1-1 and V is TRBV10-3; a possible D gene is TRBD1 (5 bases). The germline V gene has CDR1 ENHRY and CDR2 SYGVKD. With 1 base removed from V and 0 bases from J, the gap between germline ends came to 9 bases. The CDR3 has 15 amino acids. The chain's CDR3 is CAISELGQMNTEAFF. The DNA of the CDR3 is TGTGCCATCAGTGAGTTGGGGCAGATGAACACTGAAGCTTTCTTT.

The chain links TRBV5-1 to TRBJ1-2; TRBD1 might be the D (5 bases). Germline CDR1 reads SGHRS; CDR2 reads YFSETQ. The CDR3 has 14 residues. Trimming took 0 bases from V and 4 from J, leaving 10 bases between them. Here the CDR3 reads CASSLERGGYGYTF. The CDR3 bases are TGCGCCAGCAGCTTGGAAAGGGGAGGCTATGGCTACACCTTC.

J is TRBJ2-7 and V is TRBV5-4, with D possibly being TRBD1 (6 bases). This CDR3 is built from 16 residues. The V gene lost 0 bases and the J gene lost 3 bases, with 16 bases spanning the gap. Germline V gene sequence: CDR1 SGHNT, CDR2 YYREEE (reference sequence). CDR3 coding DNA: TGTGCCAGCAGCTTGGAGAGTGGGGGCAGGTTCTACGAGCAGTACTTC. The encoded protein is CASSLESGGRFYEQYF. The full variable domain, completed using reference TRBV5-4 and TRBJ2-7, is ETGVTQSPTHLIKTRGQQVTLRCSSQSGHNTVSWYQQALGQGPQFIFQYYREEENGRGNFPPRFSGLQFPNYSSELNVNALELDDSALYLCASSLESGGRFYEQYFGPGTRLTVT.

The V gene is TRBV19, the J gene TRBJ2-1; D might be TRBD1 (5 bases). Germline-derived CDR1 and CDR2 are LNHDA and SQIVND (reference sequence). The CDR3 is made up of 14 amino acids. Trimming took 3 bases from V and 0 from J, leaving 6 bases between them. The CDR3 DNA reads as TGTGCCAGTAGTATTGGGGCCTCCTACAATGAGCAGTTCTTC. Protein sequence: CASSIGASYNEQFF.

This clone occurred a few times. The gene calls are TRBV30 and TRBJ1-2, with TRBD1 matching over 7 bases. The germline V gene has CDR1 GTSNPN and CDR2 SVGIG (reference sequence). Germline trimming cut 2 bases from V and 4 bases from J; bases unmatched to any gene: 4. This CDR3 has 13 residues. The CDR3 bases are TGTGCCTGGAGTCGTGCAGGGGGCTATGGCTACACCTTC. This gives the protein CAWSRAGGYGYTF.

This sequence joins TRBV9 and TRBJ2-3; the D gene is possibly TRBD1 (6 bases). This CDR3 comprises 15 residues. CDR1 SGDLS and CDR2 YYNGEE come from the germline V gene. Trimming stripped 4 bases from V and 2 bases from J, with 14 bases between. The CDR3 here is CASSPKTGTTDTQYF. CDR3 DNA sequence: TGTGCCAGCAGCCCCAAAACAGGGACCACAGATACGCAGTATTTT.

The chain recombines TRBV19 with TRBJ1-6, with D maybe TRBD1 (5 bases). Trimming pared 9 bases from V and 4 bases from J, leaving 13 bases between. Germline V gene lookup returns CDR1 LNHDA and CDR2 SQIVND (reference sequence). This CDR3 is 14 amino acids long. In DNA form, the CDR3 reads TGTGCCAGCTCCCCAAGGGGTTATAATTCACCCCTCCACTTT. It translates to CASSPRGYNSPLHF.

The chain is built from TRBV19 and TRBJ1-1; the D is unclear. V lost 4 bases, J lost 1 base, and 16 bases lay in between. CDR3 length equals 16 residues. Germline values: CDR1 LNHDA, CDR2 SQIVND (reference sequence). CDR3: CASSNWGGPTNTEAFF. In DNA form, the CDR3 reads TGTGCCAGTAGTAACTGGGGAGGACCTACGAACACTGAAGCTTTCTTT.

The genes are TRBV7-9 and TRBJ1-6; 9 bases agree with TRBD1. J was trimmed by 9 bases and V by 5 bases; bases with no gene match: 8. The CDR3 contains 15 residues. In germline, CDR1 is SEHNR, CDR2 FQNEAQ (reference sequence). The DNA of the CDR3 is TGTGCCAGCAGCCCTGGGACAGGGATGACTTCACCCCTCCACTTT. It yields the protein CASSPGTGMTSPLHF.

The chain recombines TRBV6-5 with TRBJ1-1; 8 positions agree with TRBD1. The J segment lost 8 bases and the V segment lost 5 bases, leaving 7 bases of the junction unmatched. This CDR3 is 13 amino acids long. Germline V gives CDR1 MNHEY, CDR2 SVGAGI. CDR3 protein: CASSPRTGREAFF. The CDR3 DNA follows: TGTGCCAGCAGTCCCCGGACAGGGAGGGAAGCTTTCTTT.

This chain links TRBV7-9 with TRBJ1-2; D not certain. Trimming cost V 1 base and J 0 bases, with 3 bases left between them. The CDR3 totals 13 residues. Per germline, CDR1 SEHNR and CDR2 FQNEAQ (reference sequence). The CDR3 nucleotides are TGTGCCAGCAGCTTAGGAGCTAACTATGGCTACACCTTC. Translation gives CASSLGANYGYTF.

This clone occurred a few times. The chain recombines TRBV18 with TRBJ1-5; D unresolved. The CDR3 covers 14 residues. Trimming cost V 2 bases and J 0 bases, with 5 bases left between them. Looked up from germline, CDR1 is KGHSH and CDR2 is LQKENI. CDR3 residues: CASSPGRSNQPQHF. DNA of the CDR3: TGTGCCAGCTCACCAGGCCGTAGCAATCAGCCCCAGCATTTT.

This rearrangement joins TRBV21-1 to TRBJ1-6. TRBV21-1 is classified as a pseudogene. This CDR3 is 23 amino acids long. The CDR3 loop reads CASSGGGVGSLGVLTSYNSPLHF. Here the CDR3 DNA reads TGTGCCAGCAGCGGCGGCGGGGTGGGGTCTTTGGGGGTATTAACCTCCTATAATTCACCCCTCCACTTT.